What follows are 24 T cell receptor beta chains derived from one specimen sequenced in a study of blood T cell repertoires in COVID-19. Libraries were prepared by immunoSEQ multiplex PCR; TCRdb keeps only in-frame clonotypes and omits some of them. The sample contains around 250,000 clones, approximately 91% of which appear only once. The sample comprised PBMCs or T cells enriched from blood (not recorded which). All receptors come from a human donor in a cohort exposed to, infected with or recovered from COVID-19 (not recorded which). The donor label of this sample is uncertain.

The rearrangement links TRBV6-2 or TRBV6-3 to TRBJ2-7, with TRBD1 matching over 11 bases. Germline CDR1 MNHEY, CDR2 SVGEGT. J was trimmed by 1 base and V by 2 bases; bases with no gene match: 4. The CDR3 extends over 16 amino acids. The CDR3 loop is CASSYDGQGASYEQYF. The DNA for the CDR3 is TGTGCCAGCAGTTACGATGGACAGGGGGCTTCCTACGAGCAGTACTTC.

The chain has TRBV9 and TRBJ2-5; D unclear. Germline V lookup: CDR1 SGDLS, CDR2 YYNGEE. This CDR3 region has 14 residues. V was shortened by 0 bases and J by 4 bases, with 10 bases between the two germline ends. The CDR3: CASSVAADPETQYF. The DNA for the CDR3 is TGTGCCAGCAGCGTAGCTGCGGATCCAGAGACCCAGTACTTC.

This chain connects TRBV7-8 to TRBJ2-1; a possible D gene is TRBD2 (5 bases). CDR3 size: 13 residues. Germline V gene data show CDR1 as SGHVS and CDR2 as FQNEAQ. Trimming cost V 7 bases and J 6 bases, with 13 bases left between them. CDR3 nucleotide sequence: TGTGCCAGCAACTACGCGAGGGTCAATGAGCAGTTCTTC. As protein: CASNYARVNEQFF. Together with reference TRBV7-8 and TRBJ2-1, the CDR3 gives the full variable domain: GAGVSQSPRYKVAKRGQDVALRCDPISGHVSLFWYQQALGQGPEFLTYFQNEAQLDKSGLPSDRFFAERPEGSVSTLKIQRTQQEDSAVYLCASNYARVNEQFFGPGTRLTVL.

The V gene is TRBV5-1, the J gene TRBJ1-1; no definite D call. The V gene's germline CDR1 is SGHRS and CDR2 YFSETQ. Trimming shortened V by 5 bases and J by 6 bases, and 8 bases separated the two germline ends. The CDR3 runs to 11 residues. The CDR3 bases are TGCGCCAGCAGATATCGGTCTGAAGCTTTCTTT. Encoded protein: CASRYRSEAFF.

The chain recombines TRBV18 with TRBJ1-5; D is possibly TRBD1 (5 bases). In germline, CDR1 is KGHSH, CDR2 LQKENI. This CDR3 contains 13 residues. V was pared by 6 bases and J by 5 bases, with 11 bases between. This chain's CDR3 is CASSQDIDQPQHF. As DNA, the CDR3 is TGTGCCAGCTCCCAGGACATTGATCAGCCCCAGCATTTT.

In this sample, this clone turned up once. The CDR3 sequence: CASRGGTKGALNQPQHF. The CDR3 nucleotides are TGTGCCAGCCGCGGTGGTACCAAAGGGGCCCTGAATCAGCCCCAGCATTTT. This chain uses TRBV25-1 with TRBJ1-5; a weak D match, TRBD1 (5 bases). Trimming removed 8 bases from V and 4 bases from J, with 24 bases in between. The CDR3 consists of 17 residues. Looked up from germline, CDR1 is MGHDK and CDR2 is SYGVNS.

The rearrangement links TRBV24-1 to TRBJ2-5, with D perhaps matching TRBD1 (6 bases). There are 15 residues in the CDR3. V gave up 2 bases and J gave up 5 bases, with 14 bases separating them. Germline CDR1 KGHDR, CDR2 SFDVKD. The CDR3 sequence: CATSDSTRGWETQYF. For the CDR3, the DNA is TGTGCCACCAGTGATTCCACCAGGGGATGGGAGACCCAGTACTTC.

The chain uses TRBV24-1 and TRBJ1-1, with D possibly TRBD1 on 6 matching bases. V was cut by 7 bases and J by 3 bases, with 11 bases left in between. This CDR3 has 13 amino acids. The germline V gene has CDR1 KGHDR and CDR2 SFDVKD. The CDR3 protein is CATRGARDTEAFF. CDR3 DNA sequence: TGTGCCACCAGGGGGGCTAGGGACACTGAAGCTTTCTTT.

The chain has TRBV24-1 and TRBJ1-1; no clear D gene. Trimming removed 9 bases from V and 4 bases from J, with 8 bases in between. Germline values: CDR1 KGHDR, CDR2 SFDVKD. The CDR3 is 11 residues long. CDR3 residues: CATAYGTEAFF. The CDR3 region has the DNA TGTGCCACCGCCTATGGCACTGAAGCTTTCTTT.

The CDR3 here is CASSSLDRYGYTF. The CDR3 bases are TGTGCCAGCAGCTCACTGGACAGATATGGCTACACCTTC. This chain connects TRBV7-8 to TRBJ1-2, with D possibly matching TRBD1 (6 bases). The CDR3 loop spans 13 amino acids. CDR1 is SGHVS, CDR2 FQNEAQ, per germline. Trimming took 4 bases from V and 5 from J, leaving 11 bases between them.

The DNA for the CDR3 is TGTGCCAGCAGTTACTCCAAAACAGGGCGGAACTATGGCTACACCTTC. This translates into CASSYSKTGRNYGYTF. The chain joins TRBV6-6 to TRBJ1-2; tentative D call: TRBD1 (6 bases). The V end was cut by 0 bases, the J end by 2 bases, with 13 bases between. The CDR3 spans 16 residues. CDR1 is MNHNY, CDR2 SVGAGI, per germline (reference sequence).

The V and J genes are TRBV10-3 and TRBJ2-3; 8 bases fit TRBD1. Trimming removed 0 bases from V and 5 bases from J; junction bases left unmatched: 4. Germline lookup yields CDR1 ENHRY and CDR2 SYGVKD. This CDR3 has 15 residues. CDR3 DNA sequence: TGTGCCATCAGTGAGTCGGGACAGGTTCAAGATACGCAGTATTTT. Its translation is CAISESGQVQDTQYF.

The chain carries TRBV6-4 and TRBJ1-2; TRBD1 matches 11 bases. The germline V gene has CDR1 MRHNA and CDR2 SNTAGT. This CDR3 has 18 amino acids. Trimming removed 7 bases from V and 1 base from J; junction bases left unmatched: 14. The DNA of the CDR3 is TGTGCCAGCACGCCAGAAGGGACAGGGGGTTCAATTAACTATGGCTACACCTTC. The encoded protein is CASTPEGTGGSINYGYTF.

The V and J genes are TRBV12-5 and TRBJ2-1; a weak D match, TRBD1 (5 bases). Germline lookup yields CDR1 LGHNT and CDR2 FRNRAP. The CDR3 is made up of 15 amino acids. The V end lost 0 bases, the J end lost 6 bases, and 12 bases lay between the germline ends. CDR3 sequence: CASGLVPGMGNEQFF. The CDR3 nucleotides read TGTGCTAGTGGTTTGGTACCAGGGATGGGCAATGAGCAGTTCTTC.

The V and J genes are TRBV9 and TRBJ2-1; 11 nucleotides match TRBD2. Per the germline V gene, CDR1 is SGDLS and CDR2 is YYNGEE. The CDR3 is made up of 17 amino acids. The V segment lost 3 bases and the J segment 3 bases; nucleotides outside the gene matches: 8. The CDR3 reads CASSAELAGDYYNEQFF. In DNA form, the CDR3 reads TGTGCCAGCAGCGCAGAACTAGCGGGGGACTACTACAATGAGCAGTTCTTC.

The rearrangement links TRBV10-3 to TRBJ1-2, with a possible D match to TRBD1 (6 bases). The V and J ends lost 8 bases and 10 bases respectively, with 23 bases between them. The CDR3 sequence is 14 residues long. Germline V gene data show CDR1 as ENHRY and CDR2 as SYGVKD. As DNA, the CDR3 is TGTGCCATCGACCCCGGGGGGGCGAGAGAAGACTACACCTTC. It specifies CAIDPGGAREDYTF.

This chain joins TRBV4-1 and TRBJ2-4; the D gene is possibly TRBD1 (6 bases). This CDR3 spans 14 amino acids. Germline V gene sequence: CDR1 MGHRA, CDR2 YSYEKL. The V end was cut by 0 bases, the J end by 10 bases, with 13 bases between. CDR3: CASSQDFGTPIQYF. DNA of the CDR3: TGCGCCAGCAGCCAAGATTTTGGGACACCGATTCAGTACTTC.

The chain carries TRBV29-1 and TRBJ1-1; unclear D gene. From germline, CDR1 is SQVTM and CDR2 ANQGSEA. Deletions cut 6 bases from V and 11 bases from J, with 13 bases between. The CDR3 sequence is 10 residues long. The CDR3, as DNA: TGCAGCGTACCTGGGCGACGGGCTTTCTTT. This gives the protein CSVPGRRAFF.

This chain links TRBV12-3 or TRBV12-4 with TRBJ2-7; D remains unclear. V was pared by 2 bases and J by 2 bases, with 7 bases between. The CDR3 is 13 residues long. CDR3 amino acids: CASSLLGTYEQYF. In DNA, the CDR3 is TGTGCCAGCAGTTTATTGGGCACCTACGAGCAGTACTTC.

The CDR3 DNA is TGTGCCAGCAGCTTAGTAAGCGGACGGGAGCGGGGGGGCGCAGATACGCAGTATTTT. Its translation is CASSLVSGRERGGADTQYF. The rearrangement links TRBV7-8 to TRBJ2-3, with 10 bases that match TRBD2. The CDR3 is 19 residues long. With V trimmed by 1 base and J by 4 bases, 14 bases remained unmatched. Germline V gene sequence: CDR1 SGHVS, CDR2 FQNEAQ.

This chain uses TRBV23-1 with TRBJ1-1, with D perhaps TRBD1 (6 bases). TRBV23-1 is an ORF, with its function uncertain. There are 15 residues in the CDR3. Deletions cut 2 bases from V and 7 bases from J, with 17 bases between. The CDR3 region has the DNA TGCGCCAGCAGTCAAGGATACGGGACACCTGATGAAGCTTTCTTT. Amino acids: CASSQGYGTPDEAFF.

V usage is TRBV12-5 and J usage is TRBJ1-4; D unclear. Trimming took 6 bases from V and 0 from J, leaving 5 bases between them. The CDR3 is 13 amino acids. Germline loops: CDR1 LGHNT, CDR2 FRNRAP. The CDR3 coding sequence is TGTGCTAGTGGCCATGCAACTAATGAAAAACTGTTTTTT. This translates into CASGHATNEKLFF.

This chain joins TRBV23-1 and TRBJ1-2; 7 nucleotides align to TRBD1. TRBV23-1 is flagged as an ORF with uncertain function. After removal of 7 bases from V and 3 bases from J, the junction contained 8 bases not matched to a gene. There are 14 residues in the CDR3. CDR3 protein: CASIATGWDYGYTF. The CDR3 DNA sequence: TGCGCCAGCATCGCGACAGGGTGGGACTATGGCTACACCTTC.

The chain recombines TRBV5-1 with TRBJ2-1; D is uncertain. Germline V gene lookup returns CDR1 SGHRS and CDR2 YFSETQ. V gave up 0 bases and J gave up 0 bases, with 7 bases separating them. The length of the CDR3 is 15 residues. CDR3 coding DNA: TGCGCCAGCAGCTTGGAAATGAGCTCCTACAATGAGCAGTTCTTC. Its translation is CASSLEMSSYNEQFF. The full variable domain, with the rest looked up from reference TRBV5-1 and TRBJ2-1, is KAGVTQTPRYLIKTRGQQVTLSCSPISGHRSVSWYQQTPGQGLQFLFEYFSETQRNKGNFPGRFSGRQFSNSRSEMNVSTLELGDSALYLCASSLEMSSYNEQFFGPGTRLTVL.